This paragraph reports one T cell receptor beta chain. V was pared by 5 bases and J by 2 bases, with 7 bases of the junction left unmatched. Germline V gene sequence: CDR1 MRHNA, CDR2 SNTAGT. This CDR3 is built from 16 residues. This entry belongs to a study of blood T cell repertoires in COVID-19. Sequencing used immunoSEQ multiplex PCR; TCRdb keeps in-frame clones, though not all of them. Of more than 95,000 clones listed, about 85% are singletons. The V and J genes are TRBV6-4 and TRBJ2-1, with TRBD2 matching 9 bases. The specimen was peripheral blood. The TCR sequence derives from a man between 60 and 70 years old with acute or convalescent COVID-19. CDR3 residues: CASSSLAGDPYNEQFF. CDR3 in DNA: TGTGCCAGCAGTTCTTTAGCGGGAGACCCCTACAATGAGCAGTTCTTC.